The 9 T cell receptor beta chains below were found in one sample sequenced in a study of T cell repertoires in cytomegalovirus infection (dated by TCRdb to the late 2010s). This sample was sequenced with an Illumina HiSeq 1500. In TCRdb, the public reads were trimmed at Q25 with fastp and aligned with MiXCR, with productive beta chains retained. Merged by CDR3 protein, the rows form single entries marked with the most common genes and DNA. In all, the sample holds around 710,000 distinct CDR3 sequences, and around 29% of those were seen once. Together, the top ten hold under 15% of the sample. These receptors have no known antigen. Explained via the paper, the treatment or condition label denotes: in vitro stimulation with specific CMV peptide epitopes to enrich CMV-specific T cells. Sequenced material: cultured CD8+ T cells from PBMCs, taken from culture after CMV antigen stimulation. These receptors all stem from a human donor in good health (CMV status not recorded). Some clones in this sample may be carry-over from other donors' samples.

The chain links TRBV7-6 to TRBJ2-5, with no clear D. Germline lookup yields CDR1 SGHVS and CDR2 FNYEAQ. CDR3 length equals 15 residues. V gave up 0 bases and J gave up 1 base, with 9 bases separating them. The CDR3 reads CASSLARGSQETQYF. CDR3 nucleotides: TGTGCCAGCAGCTTAGCGAGAGGCAGCCAAGAGACCCAGTACTTC.

This clonotype occurred a few times. The rearrangement joins TRBV20-1 to TRBJ2-2; perhaps TRBD1 as D (6 bases). V was shortened by 0 bases and J by 4 bases, with 12 bases between the two germline ends. The CDR3 spans 15 residues. Looked up from germline, CDR1 is DFQATT and CDR2 is SNEGSKA (reference sequence). CDR3 sequence (DNA): TGCAGTGCTAGAGATACAGGGATTCGCACCGGGGAGCTGTTTTTT. This encodes CSARDTGIRTGELFF.

The chain combines TRBV6-2 or TRBV6-3 with TRBJ1-1; D is unresolved. From germline, CDR1 is MNHEY and CDR2 SVGEGT. V lost 6 bases and J lost 0, with 8 bases in between. This CDR3 is built from 13 residues. CDR3 DNA: TGTGCCAGCAGCGCCGACCTGAACACTGAAGCTTTCTTT. Residues: CASSADLNTEAFF.

The chain combines TRBV25-1 with TRBJ2-1; 7 bases are a match to TRBD1. The CDR3 has 14 residues. Trimming took 6 bases from V and 7 from J; bases not matched to a gene: 9. Germline V gives CDR1 MGHDK, CDR2 SYGVNS. The CDR3 spells CASRGQRELNEQFF. The CDR3 nucleotides are TGTGCCAGCAGGGGACAGAGGGAATTAAATGAGCAGTTCTTC. The full variable domain, in which reference TRBV25-1 and TRBJ2-1 provide the parts outside the CDR3, is EADIYQTPRYLVIGTGKKITLECSQTMGHDKMYWYQQDPGMELHLIHYSYGVNSTEKGDLSSESTVSRIRTEHFPLTLESARPSHTSQYLCASRGQRELNEQFFGPGTRLTVL.

This clonotype was detected a few times. The chain is built from TRBV6-2 or TRBV6-3 and TRBJ2-1, with D possibly TRBD1 on 5 matching bases. CDR1 and CDR2 from the germline V gene are MNHEY and SVGEGT. V dropped 8 bases and J dropped 0 bases, with 14 bases sitting between them. This CDR3 region has 15 residues. The CDR3 loop reads CASGRQIYSYNEQFF. The CDR3 nucleotides are TGTGCCAGCGGCCGACAGATATACTCCTACAATGAGCAGTTCTTC.

This clonotype was counted once. The chain recombines TRBV20-1 with TRBJ1-1; unclear D gene. The V end was cut by 5 bases, the J end by 1 base, with 11 bases between. This CDR3 comprises 13 residues. Per germline, CDR1 DFQATT and CDR2 SNEGSKA (reference sequence). The CDR3 loop is CSAYRAKNTEAFF. The DNA for the CDR3 is TGCAGTGCTTACAGAGCCAAGAACACTGAAGCTTTCTTT.

There are a few counts of this clonotype. V is TRBV18 and J is TRBJ2-6; maybe TRBD2 (5 bases). The V end lost 6 bases, the J end lost 4 bases, and 10 bases lay between the germline ends. Germline V gene sequence: CDR1 KGHSH, CDR2 LQKENI. The CDR3 loop spans 14 amino acids. CDR3 in DNA: TGTGCCAGCTCCGGACTTTGGGGGGCCAACGTCCTGACTTTC. Encoded protein: CASSGLWGANVLTF.

This clonotype was counted many times. This chain connects TRBV7-2 to TRBJ2-4, with 13 bases that match TRBD2. V lost 0 bases and J lost 3; bases outside the gene matches: 8. Germline loops: CDR1 SGHTA, CDR2 FQGNSA. The CDR3 is 19 amino acids. The CDR3 region is CASSLAGLAGAWGKNIQYF. Here the CDR3 DNA reads TGTGCCAGCAGCTTAGCCGGACTAGCGGGGGCATGGGGCAAAAACATTCAGTACTTC. Variable domain in full (rest from reference TRBV7-2 and TRBJ2-4): GAGVSQSPSNKVTEKGKDVELRCDPISGHTALYWYRQSLGQGLEFLIYFQGNSAPDKSGLPSDRFSAERTGGSVSTLTIQRTQQEDSAVYLCASSLAGLAGAWGKNIQYFGAGTRLSVL.

In its sample, this clonotype was seen many times. The chain couples TRBV12-3 or TRBV12-4 to TRBJ2-6; D is unclear. V shed 3 bases and J shed 0 bases, with 15 bases lying between them. The length of the CDR3 is 18 residues. The CDR3, as DNA: TGTGCCAGCAGTTTCTGGGCAGGTGATCGCTCTGGGGCCAACGTCCTGACTTTC. Its translation is CASSFWAGDRSGANVLTF.